This is a list of T cell receptor beta chains from one sample in a study of OX40 agonist ivuxolimab in advanced cancers. Here immunoSEQ multiplex PCR was the method, and the copy in TCRdb shows in-frame clones only, minus some. The sample has around 100,000 clones; under 95% are singletons. This specimen was CD4+ or CD8+ T cells sorted from blood, taken in a trial of the OX40 agonist ivuxolimab. The receptor source for this set is an adult with an advanced solid tumor such as melanoma, head and neck, liver or kidney cancer. CDR3s include the opening cysteine and the closing phenylalanine or tryptophan. D genes are given only for firm matches. Size is omitted from some rows. Given values are once, few, many or a class for expanded clones.

D gene	clone size	V gene	J gene	CDR3 length	CDR3 protein	CDR3 DNA
.	.	TRBV4-1	TRBJ2-1	13	CASSLAGDNEQFF	TGCGCCAGCAGCCTGGCAGGGGACAATGAGCAGTTCTTC
.	.	TRBV4-1	TRBJ2-1	12	CASSQPIDEQFF	TGCGCCAGCAGCCAACCTATTGATGAGCAGTTCTTC
.	.	TRBV11-2	TRBJ2-3	16	CASSLDRWLGTDTQYF	TGTGCCAGCAGCTTAGATCGTTGGCTAGGCACAGATACGCAGTATTTT
.	.	TRBV7-6	TRBJ1-1	13	CASSLSMNTEAFF	TGTGCCAGCAGCTTATCGATGAACACTGAAGCTTTCTTT
.	once	TRBV5-1	TRBJ2-7	12	CASSSVHYEQYF	TGCGCCAGCAGTAGCGTCCACTACGAGCAGTACTTC
.	.	TRBV7-2	TRBJ2-1	15	CASSLNGPIYNEQFF	TGTGCCAGCAGCTTAAACGGGCCCATCTACAATGAGCAGTTCTTC
TRBD1	.	TRBV6-1	TRBJ1-5	17	CASSGTETGGGRQPQHF	TGTGCCAGCAGTGGGACCGAGACAGGGGGAGGCCGTCAGCCCCAGCATTTT
TRBD2	.	TRBV11-2	TRBJ2-5	18	CASSLVSLAGVGQETQYF	TGTGCCAGCAGCTTAGTTTCTCTAGCGGGAGTGGGGCAAGAGACCCAGTACTTC
.	few	TRBV29-1	TRBJ2-5	11	CSVARFETQYF	TGCAGCGTTGCCAGGTTCGAGACCCAGTACTTC
.	.	TRBV29-1	TRBJ2-2	14	CSVAGTANTGELFF	TGCAGCGTTGCCGGGACTGCGAACACCGGGGAGCTGTTTTTT
.	.	TRBV6-5	TRBJ2-7	15	CASSYRVRPTYEQYF	TGTGCCAGCAGTTACCGGGTGCGGCCAACCTACGAGCAGTACTTC
.	.	TRBV15	TRBJ2-7	12	CATSSSRGEQYF	TGTGCCACCAGCAGCTCAAGAGGCGAGCAGTACTTC
TRBD1	once	TRBV5-1	TRBJ2-5	15	CASSLGTGGWETQYF	TGCGCCAGCAGCTTGGGTACAGGGGGCTGGGAGACCCAGTACTTC
TRBD2	few	TRBV9	TRBJ2-3	16	CASSSIPGLAGGTQYF	TGTGCCAGCAGCTCCATTCCGGGACTAGCGGGGGGTACGCAGTATTTT
TRBD2	.	TRBV9	TRBJ2-5	15	CASSASAGGRETQYF	TGTGCCAGCAGCGCCTCGGCGGGAGGGAGGGAGACCCAGTACTTC
TRBD1	few	TRBV4-1	TRBJ1-3	15	CASSLWTGSGNTIYF	TGCGCCAGCAGCCTATGGACAGGGTCCGGAAACACCATATATTTT
TRBD2	.	TRBV11-3	TRBJ2-7	17	CASSLDRIGTSFYEQYF	TGTGCCAGCAGCTTAGACCGGATTGGGACTAGCTTCTACGAGCAGTACTTC
TRBD1	.	TRBV7-2	TRBJ2-7	13	CASRRQGGYEQYF	TGTGCCAGCAGAAGACAGGGTGGTTACGAGCAGTACTTC